Listed below are T cell receptor beta chains from one sample, sequenced in a study of radiotherapy plus CTLA-4 blockade in lung cancer. Only in-frame clones appear in the TCRdb table, and some are missing; sequencing was by immunoSEQ multiplex PCR. Here the sample spans around 26,000 clones, 73% being singletons. The sample in question was peripheral blood, obtained from a patient treated with radiotherapy plus ipilimumab. The receptors stem from a human donor with non-small cell lung cancer who had stable disease on radiotherapy plus ipilimumab. Each CDR3 is given with its conserved first and last residue. Fields, in order: D gene, J gene, V gene, clone size, CDR3 protein, CDR3 DNA. A D gene is named only where the DNA matches it firmly. Some rows have no size entry. The others give once, few or many, or a class for an expanded clone.

TRBD2 | TRBJ2-7 | TRBV27 | NA | CASSWMSASGSEQYF | TGTGCCAGCAGTTGGATGAGTGCTAGCGGGAGCGAGCAGTACTTC
NA | TRBJ2-5 | TRBV5-1 | few | CASSLAGGAQETQYF | TGCGCCAGCAGCTTGGCCGGCGGGGCCCAAGAGACCCAGTACTTC
NA | TRBJ2-7 | TRBV29-1 | NA | CSVERSRGYEQYF | TGCAGCGTTGAAAGGAGCAGGGGCTACGAGCAGTACTTC
TRBD2 | TRBJ2-1 | TRBV7-6 | NA | CASSQSGAQPYNEQFF | TGTGCCAGCAGCCAAAGCGGGGCCCAACCCTACAATGAGCAGTTCTTC
NA | TRBJ2-3 | TRBV10-3 | few | CAISESGQTTDTQYF | TGTGCCATCAGTGAGTCAGGGCAGACCACAGATACGCAGTATTTT
NA | TRBJ2-7 | TRBV7-8 | NA | CASSPIGGGVREQYF | TGTGCCAGCAGCCCGATAGGGGGAGGAGTTCGCGAGCAGTACTTC
TRBD1 | TRBJ1-5 | TRBV6-5 | NA | CASAGTGGGQPQHF | TGTGCCAGCGCTGGGACAGGGGGAGGTCAGCCCCAGCATTTT
NA | TRBJ2-7 | TRBV4-1 | NA | CASSQAETSYEQYF | TGCGCCAGCAGCCAGGCAGAGACCTCCTACGAGCAGTACTTC
NA | TRBJ2-1 | TRBV4-2 | few | CASSQNNEQFF | TGTGCCAGCAGCCAAAACAATGAGCAGTTCTTC
NA | TRBJ2-6 | TRBV28 | NA | CASRRDHGANVLTF | TGTGCCAGCAGACGAGATCATGGGGCCAACGTCCTGACTTTC
TRBD1 | TRBJ1-1 | TRBV7-3 | NA | CASSLEPHRDRGLNTEAFF | TGTGCCAGCAGCTTAGAACCCCACCGGGACAGGGGGCTTAACACTGAAGCTTTCTTT
NA | TRBJ2-4 | TRBV5-1 | NA | CASSLGSVGIAKNIQYF | TGCGCCAGCAGCTTGGGGAGCGTTGGGATAGCCAAAAACATTCAGTACTTC
NA | TRBJ2-3 | TRBV6-4 | NA | CASSDGGSTDTQYF | TGTGCCAGCAGTGACGGCGGAAGCACAGATACGCAGTATTTT
NA | TRBJ2-7 | TRBV28 | NA | CASRKVAVAGGQYF | TGTGCCAGCAGAAAAGTAGCGGTAGCAGGGGGGCAGTACTTC
NA | TRBJ2-3 | TRBV11-3 | NA | CASSFHVDTQYF | TGTGCCAGCAGCTTTCACGTTGATACGCAGTATTTT
NA | TRBJ2-7 | TRBV4-2 | once | CASSRTDIQSSYEQYF | TGTGCCAGCAGCCGGACCGACATCCAGAGCTCCTACGAGCAGTACTTC
TRBD1 | TRBJ2-7 | TRBV2 | NA | CASSDRQGYEQYF | TGTGCCAGCAGTGACAGACAGGGGTACGAGCAGTACTTC
TRBD2 | TRBJ2-1 | TRBV6-5 | NA | CASSDSGRRYNEQFF | TGTGCCAGCAGCGACAGCGGGAGACGATACAATGAGCAGTTCTTC
TRBD2 | TRBJ2-1 | TRBV7-2 | few | CASRPRVRASGSNNEQFF | TGTGCCAGCAGACCTCGGGTCAGGGCTAGCGGGAGTAACAATGAGCAGTTCTTC
NA | TRBJ1-4 | TRBV28 | NA | CASVLGAAPNEKLFF | TGTGCCAGCGTCTTAGGGGCAGCCCCTAATGAAAAACTGTTTTTT
NA | TRBJ1-1 | TRBV9 | NA | CASSQGDDTEAFF | TGTGCCAGTAGCCAAGGGGATGACACTGAAGCTTTCTTT
NA | TRBJ2-5 | TRBV5-1 | NA | CASSLLDTGETQYF | TGCGCCAGCAGCTTGTTAGACACCGGGGAGACCCAGTACTTC
TRBD2 | TRBJ2-5 | TRBV10-2 | NA | CAVSGGRETQYF | TGCGCCGTCTCGGGAGGGCGGGAGACCCAGTACTTC
NA | TRBJ2-7 | TRBV27 | NA | CASSLRQTYEQYF | TGTGCCAGCAGTTTGAGGCAGACCTACGAGCAGTACTTC
NA | TRBJ2-2 | TRBV28 | NA | CASRDSSAVTGELFF | TGTGCCAGCAGGGACTCCTCAGCGGTGACCGGGGAGCTGTTTTTT
NA | TRBJ2-7 | TRBV14 | NA | CATRPPGSYEQYF | TGTGCCACCAGACCCCCTGGCTCCTACGAGCAGTACTTC
NA | TRBJ2-2 | TRBV29-1 | once | CSVEGPGTHTGELFF | TGCAGCGTTGAGGGTCCCGGGACTCACACCGGGGAGCTGTTTTTT
NA | TRBJ2-2 | TRBV6-6 | once | CASRTGVLGELFF | TGTGCCAGCAGGACGGGAGTCCTCGGGGAGCTGTTTTTT
NA | TRBJ2-7 | TRBV7-2 | NA | CASSWSGSSYEQYF | TGTGCCAGCAGTTGGAGCGGTAGCTCCTACGAGCAGTACTTC
TRBD2 | TRBJ2-5 | TRBV9 | NA | CASSRGLAGAETQYF | TGTGCCAGCAGTCGAGGACTAGCCGGGGCAGAGACCCAGTACTTC
NA | TRBJ2-7 | TRBV2 | NA | CASSELASSGSEQYF | TGTGCCAGCAGTGAATTGGCTAGCAGTGGGTCCGAGCAGTACTTC
NA | TRBJ2-6 | TRBV7-9 | NA | CASSLRSGANVLTF | TGTGCCAGCAGCTTACGCTCTGGGGCCAACGTCCTGACTTTC
TRBD2 | TRBJ2-1 | TRBV28 | once | CAIRDYSYNEQFF | TGTGCCATCCGGGACTACTCCTACAATGAGCAGTTCTTC
NA | TRBJ2-7 | TRBV4-2 | NA | CASSQDLPHEQYF | TGTGCCAGCAGCCAAGATCTGCCCCACGAGCAGTACTTC
TRBD1 | TRBJ2-2 | TRBV19 | few | CASSTGQGNGELFF | TGTGCCAGTAGTACCGGACAGGGTAACGGGGAGCTGTTTTTT
TRBD1 | TRBJ2-7 | TRBV2 | few | CASTGTEGAKQYF | TGTGCCAGCACCGGGACAGAGGGGGCGAAGCAGTACTTC
NA | TRBJ1-2 | TRBV2 | NA | CASSEALRVGYTF | TGTGCCAGCAGTGAAGCGCTTCGGGTCGGCTACACCTTC
NA | TRBJ1-3 | TRBV7-9 | NA | CASSLGGAGNTIYF | TGTGCCAGCAGCTTAGGGGGGGCTGGAAACACCATATATTTT
NA | TRBJ2-5 | TRBV7-2 | NA | CASTVSGRETQYF | TGTGCCAGCACCGTGTCCGGGCGGGAGACCCAGTACTTC
NA | TRBJ2-7 | TRBV6-5 | NA | CASSYLGGEQYF | TGTGCCAGCAGTTACCTAGGGGGAGAGCAGTACTTC
NA | TRBJ1-4 | TRBV19 | NA | CASSIDPGKKLFF | TGTGCCAGTAGTATAGACCCGGGAAAAAAACTGTTTTTT
NA | TRBJ2-5 | TRBV7-2 | once | CASSPNGQPETQYF | TGTGCCAGCAGCCCCAATGGACAGCCAGAGACCCAGTACTTC